A few counts support the clone carrying this TCR beta chain. The record originates from a study of CD8+ T cells in alopecia areata. In the study overall: A regimen of oral tofacitinib, 5 to 10 mg twice daily, was given to treated patients.

Reverse transcription of extracted RNA yielded cDNA, which provided the sequencing template. This table comes from immunoSEQ multiplex PCR, and its TCRdb copy is limited to in-frame clones, with some not included. The sample carries more than 90,000 clones, more than 30% recorded once. The TCR was taken from a human donor with alopecia areata. The sequencing input was CD4+ T cells sorted from blood.

As DNA, the CDR3 is TGTGCCTGGGACCCTGGGGCCAACGTCCTGACTTTC. It translates to CAWDPGANVLTF. The genes are TRBV30 and TRBJ2-6, with D uncertain. This CDR3 region has 12 residues. Per the germline V gene, CDR1 is GTSNPN and CDR2 is SVGIG (reference sequence). V was shortened by 5 bases and J by 2 bases, with 4 bases between the two germline ends.